This is a list of T cell receptor beta chains from one sample in a study of beta chain features in type 1 diabetes. Some clones are missing from TCRdb's copy, which holds only in-frame ones; the method was immunoSEQ multiplex PCR. Among roughly 140,000 clones, about a tenth were seen once, and the ten largest hold 0.5%. The specimen was central memory CD4+ T cells from blood. These receptors were obtained from a man between 25 and 39 years old with type 1 diabetes. Each CDR3 is given with its conserved first and last residue. The order of the fields is D gene, J gene, V gene, clone size, CDR3 DNA, CDR3 protein. D genes are given only for firm matches. Clone size, where shown, is once, few, many, or a class for clones that have expanded.

>.|TRBJ2-1|TRBV5-1|.
TGCGCCAGCAGCCTCCGACAGGGGAGGGATGAGCAGTTCTTC
CASSLRQGRDEQFF
>.|TRBJ2-1|TRBV7-3|.
TGTGCCAGCGCTTGGGTAGCGGACTCCTACAATGAGCAGTTCTTC
CASAWVADSYNEQFF
>.|TRBJ1-2|TRBV2|few
TGTGCCAGCAGTTTAAATTCGGGGGGCGCGGGCTACACCTTC
CASSLNSGGAGYTF
>TRBD2|TRBJ2-5|TRBV19|.
TGTGCCAGTAGTATAAGACCAGACCTTAGCGGGGGGGAGACCCAGTACTTC
CASSIRPDLSGGETQYF
>.|TRBJ2-3|TRBV15|.
TGTGCCACCAGCAGAACAGTAGGCTACACAGATACGCAGTATTTT
CATSRTVGYTDTQYF
>.|TRBJ1-4|TRBV7-2|few
TGTGCCAGCAGCTTTTCGAGCGAAAAACTGTTTTTT
CASSFSSEKLFF
>.|TRBJ2-3|TRBV4-2|few
TGTGCCAGCAGCCTTACCGAGGGGGGGACAGATACGCAGTATTTT
CASSLTEGGTDTQYF
>.|TRBJ2-3|TRBV7-2|few
TGTGCCAGCATCCCAGCGAGGGGAGCACAGGGTACGCAGTATTTT
CASIPARGAQGTQYF
>.|TRBJ2-7|TRBV6-5|few
TGTGCCAGCAGTTCAGGATTCAACGAGCAGTACTTC
CASSSGFNEQYF
>.|TRBJ2-3|TRBV20-1|.
TGCAGTGTTGCGGGCACAGATACGCAGTATTTT
CSVAGTDTQYF
>.|TRBJ2-7|TRBV21-1|few
TGTGCCAGCAGCAAAGTTCTTAGCCCGGCGGACGAGCAGTACTTC
CASSKVLSPADEQYF
>.|TRBJ2-5|TRBV28|few
TGTGCCAGCATTGCTGTAGGGGTGTCAGAGACCCAGTACTTC
CASIAVGVSETQYF
>TRBD2|TRBJ2-7|TRBV9|few
TGTGCCAGCAGCCGGTCTAGCGGGACCTACGAGCAGTACTTC
CASSRSSGTYEQYF
>.|TRBJ1-1|TRBV28|.
TGTGCCAGCAGCCCCAATAGGAACACTGAAGCTTTCTTT
CASSPNRNTEAFF
>TRBD1|TRBJ2-1|TRBV27|few
TGTGCCAGCAGGCGTACAGGGGGAAGTGAGCAGTTCTTC
CASRRTGGSEQFF
>TRBD2|TRBJ2-1|TRBV4-1|few
TGCGCCAGCAGCCAACCACCACTAGCGGGGGACTTAAATGAGCAGTTCTTC
CASSQPPLAGDLNEQFF
>.|TRBJ2-7|TRBV6-1|few
TGTGCCAGCAGTCCAACCCGACAGGCCTACGAGCAGTACTTC
CASSPTRQAYEQYF
>.|TRBJ2-3|TRBV28|.
TGTGCCAGCAGTTTGCTGCGGGATACGCAGTATTTT
CASSLLRDTQYF
>TRBD2|TRBJ2-2|TRBV27|.
TGTGCCAGCAGTTTTAGGGCGGGAGGTGTTAGCACCGGGGAGCTGTTTTTT
CASSFRAGGVSTGELFF
>TRBD2|TRBJ2-1|TRBV7-9|few
TGTGCCAGCAGCCCCAATCTAGGACTAGCGGGATATTCCTACAATGAGCAGTTCTTC
CASSPNLGLAGYSYNEQFF
>TRBD2|TRBJ2-2|TRBV19|few
TGTGCCACCACATCCTTAAGCGGGACCATCGGGGAGCTGTTTTTT
CATTSLSGTIGELFF
>.|TRBJ2-5|TRBV7-3|.
TGTGCCAGCAGCTTAACAGGCCAGGGGGAGACCCAGTACTTC
CASSLTGQGETQYF
>TRBD1|TRBJ1-5|TRBV27|few
TGTGCCAGCAGTCCACTGGGACAGGGTCAGCCCCAGCATTTT
CASSPLGQGQPQHF
>TRBD2|TRBJ2-1|TRBV2|few
TGTGCCAGCAGTGTTTTCGGAGCGGGAGCGGTTAATGAGCAGTTCTTC
CASSVFGAGAVNEQFF
>.|TRBJ2-1|TRBV7-3|.
TGTGCCAGCAGCCCCCCGGGGAGCCACAATGAGCAGTTCTTC
CASSPPGSHNEQFF
>.|TRBJ1-1|TRBV28|.
TGTGCCAGCAGTTCCGGACAGATGAACACTGAAGCTTTCTTT
CASSSGQMNTEAFF
>.|TRBJ2-2|TRBV14|.
TGTGCCAGCAGCGGTCAGGGGTTCACCGGGGAGCTGTTTTTT
CASSGQGFTGELFF
>TRBD2|TRBJ2-7|TRBV29-1|few
TGCAGCGCTAGACTAGCGGGAGGGTCCAGCTCCTACGAGCAGTACTTC
CSARLAGGSSSYEQYF
>.|TRBJ1-4|TRBV5-4|few
TGTGCCAGCAGCCCGGGAGGATCTAATGAAAAACTGTTTTTT
CASSPGGSNEKLFF
>.|TRBJ2-3|TRBV19|.
TGTGCCAGTAGTCATCAGGGGGGCTACACCACAGATACGCAGTATTTT
CASSHQGGYTTDTQYF
>.|TRBJ2-6|TRBV4-1|.
TGCGCCAGCAGCAGAGGTGGGTTCTCTGGGGCCAACGTCCTGACTTTC
CASSRGGFSGANVLTF
>TRBD1|TRBJ2-3|TRBV7-3|.
TGTGCCAGCAGCTTCCGGGACAGAACAGATACGCAGTATTTT
CASSFRDRTDTQYF
>TRBD2|TRBJ2-1|TRBV4-2|few
TGTGCCAGCAGCCACCTCGGGACTAGCGGGAGGAGAGGGGATGGAAGGGGGTACAATGAGCAGTTCTTC
CASSHLGTSGRRGDGRGYNEQFF
>.|TRBJ1-2|TRBV18|.
TGTGCCAGCTCACCTGACACGAACTATGGCTACACCTTC
CASSPDTNYGYTF
>TRBD1|TRBJ1-4|TRBV4-1|.
TGCGCCAGCAGCCAAGGTAACGACAGGGCGCGACTGTTTTTT
CASSQGNDRARLFF